This TCR beta chain was captured in a study of blood T cell repertoires in COVID-19. Across the study: The analysed material was cDNA or gDNA that came from T cells, B-cell-depleted T cells, or PBMCs.

Profiling relied on immunoSEQ multiplex PCR, and the TCRdb table lists in-frame clones only, not all of them. The repertoire consists of some 380,000 clones, with around 90% occurring once and the leading ten covering 2% to 2.5%. The CDR3 runs 15 residues. The chain is built from TRBV21-1 and TRBJ2-7; TRBD1, the table's D call, lacks a check against the DNA. TRBV21-1 is marked as a pseudogene. Material for sequencing was PBMCs or T cells enriched from blood (not recorded which). This TCR derives from a woman in her forties with acute COVID-19. The CDR3 is CASSNWVGTNYEQYF. The CDR3 DNA follows: TGTGCCAGCAGCAATTGGGTCGGGACAAACTACGAGCAGTACTTC.